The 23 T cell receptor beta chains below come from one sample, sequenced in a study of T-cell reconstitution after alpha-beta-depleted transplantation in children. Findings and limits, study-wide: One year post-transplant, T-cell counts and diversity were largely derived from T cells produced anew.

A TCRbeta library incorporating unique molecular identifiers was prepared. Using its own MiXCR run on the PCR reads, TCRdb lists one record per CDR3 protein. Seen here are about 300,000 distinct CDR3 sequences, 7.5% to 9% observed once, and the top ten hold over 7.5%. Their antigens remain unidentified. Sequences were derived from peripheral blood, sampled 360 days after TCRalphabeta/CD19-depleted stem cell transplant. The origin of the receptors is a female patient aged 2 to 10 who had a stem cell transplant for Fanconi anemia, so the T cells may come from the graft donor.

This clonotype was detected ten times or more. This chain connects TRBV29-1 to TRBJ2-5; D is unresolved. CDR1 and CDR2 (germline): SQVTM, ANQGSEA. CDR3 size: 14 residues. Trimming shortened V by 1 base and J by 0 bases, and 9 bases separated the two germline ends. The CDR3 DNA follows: TGCAGCGTTGAAGGCCTGGTAAACCAAGAGACCCAGTACTTC. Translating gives CSVEGLVNQETQYF.

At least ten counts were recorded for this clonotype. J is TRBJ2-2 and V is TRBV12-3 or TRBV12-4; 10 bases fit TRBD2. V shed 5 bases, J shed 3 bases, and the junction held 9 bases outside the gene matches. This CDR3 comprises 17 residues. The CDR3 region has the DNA TGTGCCAGCAGTCCCGGGAGGACTAGCGGTTACACCGGGGAGCTGTTTTTT. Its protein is CASSPGRTSGYTGELFF.

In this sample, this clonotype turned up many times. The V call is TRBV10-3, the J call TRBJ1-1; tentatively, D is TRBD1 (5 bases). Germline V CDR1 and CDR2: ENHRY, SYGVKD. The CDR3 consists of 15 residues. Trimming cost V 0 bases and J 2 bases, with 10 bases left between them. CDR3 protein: CAISESRTPNTEAFF. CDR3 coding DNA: TGTGCCATCAGTGAGTCCCGGACACCCAACACTGAAGCTTTCTTT.

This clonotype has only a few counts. The CDR3 nucleotides are TGTGCCAGCAGCTGGGACAGGCGTTCCACCTTC. The encoded protein is CASSWDRRSTF. The chain joins TRBV11-2 to TRBJ1-2, with 8 bases lining up with TRBD1. The CDR3 length is 11 residues. The trim removed 4 bases at V and 13 bases at J, leaving 5 bases unmatched. Germline CDR1 reads SGHAT; CDR2 reads FQNNGV.

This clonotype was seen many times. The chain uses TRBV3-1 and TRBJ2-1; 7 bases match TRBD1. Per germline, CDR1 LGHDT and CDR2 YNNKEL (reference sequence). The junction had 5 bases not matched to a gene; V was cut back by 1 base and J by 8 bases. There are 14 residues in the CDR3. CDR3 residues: CASSQVQGWDEQFF. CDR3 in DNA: TGTGCCAGCAGCCAAGTACAGGGGTGGGATGAGCAGTTCTTC.

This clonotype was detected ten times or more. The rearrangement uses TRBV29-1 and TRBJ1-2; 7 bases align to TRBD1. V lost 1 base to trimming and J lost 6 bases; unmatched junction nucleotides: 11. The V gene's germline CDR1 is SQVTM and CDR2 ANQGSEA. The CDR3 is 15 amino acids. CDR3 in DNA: TGCAGCGTTGAAGCCTTGCGGGGGACAGACAATGGCTACACCTTC. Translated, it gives CSVEALRGTDNGYTF.

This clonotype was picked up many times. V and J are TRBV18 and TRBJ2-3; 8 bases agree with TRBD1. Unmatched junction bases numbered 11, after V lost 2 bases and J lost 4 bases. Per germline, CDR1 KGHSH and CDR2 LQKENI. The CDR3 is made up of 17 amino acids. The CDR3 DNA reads TGTGCCAGCTCACCAAATCCGACAGGGGAAAGGTCAGATACGCAGTATTTT. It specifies CASSPNPTGERSDTQYF. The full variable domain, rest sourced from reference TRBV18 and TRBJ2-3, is NAGVMQNPRHLVRRRGQEARLRCSPMKGHSHVYWYRQLPEEGLKFMVYLQKENIIDESGMPKERFSAEFPKEGPSILRIQQVVRGDSAAYFCASSPNPTGERSDTQYFGPGTRLTVL.

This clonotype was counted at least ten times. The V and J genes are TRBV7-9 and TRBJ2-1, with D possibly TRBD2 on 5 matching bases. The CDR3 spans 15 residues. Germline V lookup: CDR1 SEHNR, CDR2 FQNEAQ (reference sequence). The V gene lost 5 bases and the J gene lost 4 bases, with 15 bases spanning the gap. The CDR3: CASSPSSTPYNEQFF. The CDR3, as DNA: TGTGCCAGCAGCCCTAGCTCGACGCCTTACAATGAGCAGTTCTTC.

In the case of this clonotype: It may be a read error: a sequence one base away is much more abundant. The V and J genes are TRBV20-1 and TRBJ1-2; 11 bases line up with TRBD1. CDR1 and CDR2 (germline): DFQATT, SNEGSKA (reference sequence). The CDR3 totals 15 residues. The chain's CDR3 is CCARAWDRGNYGYTF. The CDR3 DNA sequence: TGCTGTGCTAGAGCCTGGGACAGGGGGAACTATGGCTACACCTTC.

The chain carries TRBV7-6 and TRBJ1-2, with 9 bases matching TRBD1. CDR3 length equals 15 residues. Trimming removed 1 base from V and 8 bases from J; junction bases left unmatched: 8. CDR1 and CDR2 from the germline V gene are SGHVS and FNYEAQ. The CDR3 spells CASSLGLAGQGGYTF. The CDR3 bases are TGTGCCAGCAGCTTAGGTCTAGCGGGACAGGGCGGCTACACCTTC.

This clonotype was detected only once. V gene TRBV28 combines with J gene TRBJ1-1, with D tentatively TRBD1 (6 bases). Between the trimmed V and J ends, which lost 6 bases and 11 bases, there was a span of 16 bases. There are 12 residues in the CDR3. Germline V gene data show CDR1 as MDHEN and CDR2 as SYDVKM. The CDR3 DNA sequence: TGTGCCAGCAGCTCGGGGGGGCCGAGGGCTTTCTTT. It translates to CASSSGGPRAFF.

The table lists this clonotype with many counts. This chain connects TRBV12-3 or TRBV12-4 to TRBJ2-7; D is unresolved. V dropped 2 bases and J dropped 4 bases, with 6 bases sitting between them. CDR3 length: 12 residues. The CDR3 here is CASSLSEYEQYF. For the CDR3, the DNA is TGTGCCAGCAGTTTATCTGAATACGAGCAGTACTTC.

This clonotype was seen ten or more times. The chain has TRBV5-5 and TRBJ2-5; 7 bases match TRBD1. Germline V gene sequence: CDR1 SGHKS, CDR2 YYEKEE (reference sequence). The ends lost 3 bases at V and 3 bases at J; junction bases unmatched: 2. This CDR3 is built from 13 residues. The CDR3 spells CASSSGQKETQYF. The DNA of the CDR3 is TGTGCCAGCAGCTCGGGACAGAAAGAGACCCAGTACTTC.

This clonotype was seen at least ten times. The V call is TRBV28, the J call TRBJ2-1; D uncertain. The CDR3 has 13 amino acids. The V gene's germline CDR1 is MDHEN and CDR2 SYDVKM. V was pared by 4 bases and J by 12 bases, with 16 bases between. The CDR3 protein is CASSSEDRIMQFF. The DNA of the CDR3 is TGTGCCAGCAGTTCCGAGGATAGAATAATGCAGTTCTTC. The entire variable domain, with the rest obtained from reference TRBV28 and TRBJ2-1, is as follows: DVKVTQSSRYLVKRTGEKVFLECVQDMDHENMFWYRQDPGLGLRLIYFSYDVKMKEKGDIPEGYSVSREKKERFSLILESASTNQTSMYLCASSSEDRIMQFFGPGTRLTVL.

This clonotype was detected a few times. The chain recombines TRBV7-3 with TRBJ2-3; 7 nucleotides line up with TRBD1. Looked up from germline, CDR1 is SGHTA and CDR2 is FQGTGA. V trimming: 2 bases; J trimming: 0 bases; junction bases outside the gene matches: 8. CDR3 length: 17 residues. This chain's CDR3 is CASSLPLTGSSTDTQYF. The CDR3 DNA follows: TGTGCCAGCAGCTTACCGTTGACAGGGTCTAGCACAGATACGCAGTATTTT.

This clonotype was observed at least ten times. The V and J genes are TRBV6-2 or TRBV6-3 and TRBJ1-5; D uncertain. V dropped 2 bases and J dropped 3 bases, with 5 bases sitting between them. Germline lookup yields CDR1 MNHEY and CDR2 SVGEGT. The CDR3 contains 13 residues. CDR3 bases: TGTGCCAGCAGTTACCGCCCCAATCAGCCCCAGCATTTT. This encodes CASSYRPNQPQHF.

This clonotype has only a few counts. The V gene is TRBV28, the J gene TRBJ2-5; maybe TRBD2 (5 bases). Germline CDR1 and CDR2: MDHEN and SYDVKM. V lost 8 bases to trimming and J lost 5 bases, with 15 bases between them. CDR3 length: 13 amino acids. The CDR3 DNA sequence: TGTGCCAGCGTGAGGGTCCACGGGGAGACCCAGTACTTC. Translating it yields CASVRVHGETQYF. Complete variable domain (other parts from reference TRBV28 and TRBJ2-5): DVKVTQSSRYLVKRTGEKVFLECVQDMDHENMFWYRQDPGLGLRLIYFSYDVKMKEKGDIPEGYSVSREKKERFSLILESASTNQTSMYLCASVRVHGETQYFGPGTRLLVL.

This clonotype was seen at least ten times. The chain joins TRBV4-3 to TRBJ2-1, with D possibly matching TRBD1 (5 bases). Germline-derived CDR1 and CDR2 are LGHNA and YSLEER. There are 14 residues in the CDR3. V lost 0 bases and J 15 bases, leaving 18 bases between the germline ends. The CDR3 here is CASSQDIHLQVWFF. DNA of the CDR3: TGCGCCAGCAGCCAAGATATTCATTTACAGGTCTGGTTCTTC.

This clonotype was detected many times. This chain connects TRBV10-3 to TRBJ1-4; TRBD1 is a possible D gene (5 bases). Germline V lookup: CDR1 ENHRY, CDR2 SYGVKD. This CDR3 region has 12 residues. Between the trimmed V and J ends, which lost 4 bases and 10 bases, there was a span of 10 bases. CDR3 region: CAISAYQGKLFF. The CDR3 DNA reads TGTGCCATCAGTGCCTATCAGGGAAAACTGTTTTTT.

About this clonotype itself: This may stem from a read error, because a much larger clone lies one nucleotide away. This CDR3 reads CVSSLGQGTAETQYF. In DNA, the CDR3 is TGTGTCAGCAGCTTAGGACAGGGGACAGCAGAGACCCAGTACTTC. The rearrangement joins TRBV5-6 to TRBJ2-5; 9 bases fit TRBD1. CDR1 is SGHDT, CDR2 YYEEEE, per germline. The CDR3 has 15 residues.

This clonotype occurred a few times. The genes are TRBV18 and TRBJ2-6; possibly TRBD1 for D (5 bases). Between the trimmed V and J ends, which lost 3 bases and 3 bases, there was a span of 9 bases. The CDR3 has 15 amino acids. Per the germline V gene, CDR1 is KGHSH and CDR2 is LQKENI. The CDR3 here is CASSPWGGGANVLTF. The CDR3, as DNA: TGTGCCAGCTCACCCTGGGGCGGTGGGGCCAACGTCCTGACTTTC.

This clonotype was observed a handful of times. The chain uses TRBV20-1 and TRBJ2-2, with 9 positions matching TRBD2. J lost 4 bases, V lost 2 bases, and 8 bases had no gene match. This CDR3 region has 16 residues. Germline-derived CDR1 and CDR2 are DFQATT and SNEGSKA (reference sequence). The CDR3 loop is CSARSSGATLTGELFF. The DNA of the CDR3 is TGCAGTGCTAGATCTAGCGGGGCGACACTCACCGGGGAGCTGTTTTTT.

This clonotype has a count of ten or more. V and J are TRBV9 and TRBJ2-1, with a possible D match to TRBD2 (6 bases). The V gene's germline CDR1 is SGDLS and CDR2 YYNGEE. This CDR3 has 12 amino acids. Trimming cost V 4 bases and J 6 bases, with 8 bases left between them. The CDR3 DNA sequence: TGTGCCAGCAGCCCGACTAGCAATGAGCAGTTCTTC. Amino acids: CASSPTSNEQFF.